Below, 8 T cell receptor beta chains from the same sample are listed, as sequenced in a study of spatial heterogeneity in lung cancer. TCRdb independently ran MiXCR on the 5' RACE reads; one entry per CDR3 protein. The table includes around 110,000 distinct CDR3 sequences, 9.5% to 15% detected once. Time point denoted: blood at routine non-recurrence follow-up after resection. Tumor, nontumor lung or frozen PBMC supplied whole RNA that was sequenced unsorted. The source material was PBMCs, sampled at follow-up. The source of these receptors is a male donor with early-stage non-small cell lung cancer.

The chain couples TRBV20-1 to TRBJ1-1; TRBD1 aligns across 7 bases. The V and J ends lost 4 bases and 3 bases, in that order; junction bases with no gene match: 5. Germline V gene lookup returns CDR1 DFQATT and CDR2 SNEGSKA (reference sequence). CDR3 size: 13 residues. The CDR3 nucleotides read TGCAGTGCTAACCAGGGGGTAGACACTGAAGCTTTCTTT. Translating it yields CSANQGVDTEAFF.

Many counts were recorded for this clonotype. This rearrangement joins TRBV12-3 or TRBV12-4 to TRBJ1-1; D may be TRBD1 (5 bases). V was trimmed by 5 bases and J by 1 base, leaving 11 bases between them. The CDR3 has 14 residues. CDR3 loop: CASSLRVRNTEAFF. CDR3 coding DNA: TGTGCCAGCAGTCTCAGGGTTCGGAACACTGAAGCTTTCTTT.

This rearrangement joins TRBV10-3 to TRBJ1-1; the D gene is possibly TRBD1 (5 bases). V lost 3 bases and J 10 bases, leaving 12 bases between the germline ends. Germline CDR1 reads ENHRY; CDR2 reads SYGVKD. The CDR3 covers 12 residues. CDR3 amino acids: CAISETTGVAFF. The DNA for the CDR3 is TGTGCCATCAGTGAAACTACAGGTGTAGCTTTCTTT.

This clonotype was counted between two and nine times. The chain links TRBV28 to TRBJ1-2; no clear D. Germline CDR1 and CDR2: MDHEN and SYDVKM. V was pared by 4 bases and J by 0 bases, with 6 bases between. CDR3 length: 13 residues. CDR3 bases: TGTGCCAGCAGTTGGGCAGCTAACTATGGCTACACCTTC. Translation gives CASSWAANYGYTF.

Here the CDR3 reads CASSPRQGLAKNIQYF. DNA for the CDR3: TGTGCCAGCAGCCCCCGACAGGGGCTAGCCAAAAACATTCAGTACTTC. The chain recombines TRBV9 with TRBJ2-4; 8 bases agree with TRBD1. Trimming cost V 4 bases and J 0 bases; bases outside gene matches: 6. CDR1 is SGDLS, CDR2 YYNGEE, per germline. This CDR3 has 16 residues.

This clonotype has at least ten counts. The rearrangement links TRBV10-3 to TRBJ1-6; a possible D gene is TRBD1 (6 bases). Trimming left V 7 bases short and J 7 bases short, with 11 bases between. The germline V gene has CDR1 ENHRY and CDR2 SYGVKD. The CDR3 consists of 13 residues. For the CDR3, the DNA is TGTGCCATCAATGGACAGCCCAATTCACCCCTCCACTTT. This codes for CAINGQPNSPLHF.

The gene calls are TRBV6-1 and TRBJ1-2; D is perhaps TRBD1 (5 bases). Trimming took 6 bases from V and 2 from J, leaving 19 bases between them. This CDR3 has 16 amino acids. The V gene's germline CDR1 is MNHNS and CDR2 SASEGT. The CDR3 loop reads CASRPTASGINYGYTF. CDR3 DNA sequence: TGTGCCAGCAGACCCACTGCCTCAGGGATCAACTATGGCTACACCTTC.

The gene calls are TRBV27 and TRBJ1-5, with 8 bases fitting TRBD1. This CDR3 spans 14 amino acids. Germline loops: CDR1 MNHEY, CDR2 SMNVEV (reference sequence). J lost 4 bases, V lost 4 bases, and 3 bases had no gene match. CDR3 amino acids: CASSWTGPNQPQHF. The CDR3 DNA sequence: TGTGCCAGCAGTTGGACAGGGCCGAATCAGCCCCAGCATTTT.